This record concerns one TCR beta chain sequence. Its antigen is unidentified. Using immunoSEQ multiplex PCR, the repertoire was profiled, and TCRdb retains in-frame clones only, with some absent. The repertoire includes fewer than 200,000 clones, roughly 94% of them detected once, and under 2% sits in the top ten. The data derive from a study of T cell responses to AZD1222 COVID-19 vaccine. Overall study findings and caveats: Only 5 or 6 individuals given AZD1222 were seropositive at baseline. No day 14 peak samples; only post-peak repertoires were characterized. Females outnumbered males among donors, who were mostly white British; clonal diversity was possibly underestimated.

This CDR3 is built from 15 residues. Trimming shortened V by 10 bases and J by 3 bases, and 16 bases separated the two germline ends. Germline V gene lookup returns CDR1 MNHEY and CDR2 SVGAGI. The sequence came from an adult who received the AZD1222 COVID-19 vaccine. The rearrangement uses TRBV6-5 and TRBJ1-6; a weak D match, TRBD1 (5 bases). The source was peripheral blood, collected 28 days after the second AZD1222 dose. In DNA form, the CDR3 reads TGTGCCACCGGGGGGATTCTTGGCTATAATTCACCCCTCCACTTT. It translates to CATGGILGYNSPLHF.